What follows describes a single T cell receptor beta chain. Its specificity is unknown. TRB rearrangements were amplified by touch-down multiplex PCR with mixed TRB-A/B primers. TCRdb processed the multiplex PCR reads again and assigns one entry to each CDR3 protein, with no DNA. Found here are 7,000 to 8,000 distinct CDR3 sequences; the top ten clones hold 16%. This sample is part of a study of T cell clusters in autoimmune cytopenias. Some 34,000 genome equivalents of blood DNA were amplified for TRB. Germline-derived CDR1 and CDR2 are SEHNR and FQNEAQ (reference sequence). This CDR3 is 18 amino acids long. Notes on the study in general: Active autoimmune hepatitis patients had around 2.7-fold fewer exclusive TRB clusters than healthy donors. No experiment has yet validated the function of the T cell clusters defined in silico. TRB repertoire shifts in secondary cytopenia and chronic lymphocytic leukemia mostly reflected lymphoma, not autoimmunity.

The sequencing sample was made of peripheral blood. This chain uses TRBV7-9 with TRBJ2-3; TCRdb gives TRBD2 as the D gene, but with no DNA this cannot be confirmed. The TCR comes from a human donor with an autoimmune cytopenia or autoimmune hepatitis (not recorded which). The CDR3: CASSPTGLAGGIGYTQYF.